The 25 T cell receptor beta chains below come from one sample, sequenced in a study of T-cell memory formation after mild COVID-19 (dated by TCRdb to the early 2020s). The library came from 5' RACE. Reads for this sample came from an Illumina NovaSeq 6000. TCRdb passed the public sequencing reads through fastp at Q25 and MiXCR, retaining productive beta sequences. For every CDR3 protein sequence, its rows merge into one entry that carries the most common genes and DNA. The sample data list roughly 350,000 distinct CDR3 sequences, and approximately 14% of these were observed just once. Of the sample, 22% is held by the ten largest clones. The sequencing sample was made of PBMCs or a T cell subset sorted from them (not recorded which). The receptors derive from a man between 18 and 29 years old who had mild COVID-19 (a few samples of this study predate the infection). The sample titles of this study are shuffled in the database, so cell type and time point are left out; the donor was told from shared clones.

The rearrangement joins TRBV7-9 to TRBJ2-7; 8 positions match TRBD2. Germline V gene data show CDR1 as SEHNR and CDR2 as FQNEAQ (reference sequence). This CDR3 is 13 amino acids long. After removal of 4 bases from V and 6 bases from J, the junction contained 5 bases not matched to a gene. The CDR3 DNA sequence: TGTGCCAGCAGCTCCCTTGCGGGGGGCGAGCAGTACGTC. Translating gives CASSSLAGGEQYV.

There are a few counts of this clonotype. V and J are TRBV7-9 and TRBJ2-2; D gene ambiguous. Trimming stripped 5 bases from V and 5 bases from J, with 15 bases between. This CDR3 is 15 amino acids long. From germline, CDR1 is SEHNR and CDR2 FQNEAQ (reference sequence). CDR3 in DNA: TGTGCCAGCAGCACCCCCCCCGGCAGTACCGGGGAGCTGTTTTTT. Protein: CASSTPPGSTGELFF.

DNA of the CDR3: TGTGCCAGCGGAAGCCAGGGAACGGTGAATGAGCAGTTCTTC. It yields the protein CASGSQGTVNEQFF. The V call is TRBV6-5, the J call TRBJ2-1; D might be TRBD1 (5 bases). The CDR3 spans 14 residues. Germline V gene data show CDR1 as MNHEY and CDR2 as SVGAGI. Trimming cost V 8 bases and J 7 bases, with 18 bases left between them.

V gene TRBV6-6 combines with J gene TRBJ1-5; D ambiguous. CDR3 length: 15 amino acids. The V end lost 6 bases, the J end lost 9 bases, and 21 bases lay between the germline ends. CDR1 and CDR2 from the germline V gene are MNHNY and SVGAGI (reference sequence). Here the CDR3 DNA reads TGTGCCAGCAGGGACGGACGTGGGTCATTGTGGCCCCAGCATTTT. Translated, it gives CASRDGRGSLWPQHF.

This clonotype has more than one count but fewer than ten. The chain uses TRBV20-1 and TRBJ1-1; D not certain. This CDR3 has 13 residues. Germline values: CDR1 DFQATT, CDR2 SNEGSKA (reference sequence). V was pared by 4 bases and J by 1 base, with 10 bases between. CDR3 region: CSATRHANTEAFF. For the CDR3, the DNA is TGCAGTGCTACCCGGCACGCGAACACTGAAGCTTTCTTT.

This clonotype turned up a few times. The CDR3: CASSRRPGADTEAFF. The CDR3 bases are TGTGCCAGCTCACGACGCCCGGGGGCGGACACTGAAGCTTTCTTT. V usage is TRBV18 and J usage is TRBJ1-1; perhaps TRBD1 as D (6 bases). V lost 4 bases and J 3 bases, leaving 15 bases between the germline ends. This CDR3 is 15 amino acids long. Germline V CDR1 and CDR2: KGHSH, LQKENI.

The rearrangement links TRBV11-2 to TRBJ2-1; TRBD2 aligns across 7 bases. Per germline, CDR1 SGHAT and CDR2 FQNNGV. With V trimmed by 5 bases and J by 2 bases, 6 bases remained unmatched. The CDR3 length is 15 residues. The CDR3 reads CASSEQRGTYNEQFF. CDR3 in DNA: TGTGCCAGCAGCGAGCAGCGGGGCACCTACAATGAGCAGTTCTTC.

This clonotype was seen a few times. The chain combines TRBV5-1 with TRBJ2-7; 8 bases match TRBD1. The V gene end was trimmed by 1 base and the J gene end by 5 bases; junction bases not matched to a gene: 5. Germline CDR1 SGHRS, CDR2 YFSETQ. CDR3 length: 14 residues. The DNA of the CDR3 is TGCGCCAGCAGCTTGATGACAGGGGATAACGAGCAGTACGTC. As protein: CASSLMTGDNEQYV.

The V and J genes are TRBV9 and TRBJ1-6, with 8 bases that match TRBD1. Trimming took 0 bases from V and 6 from J; bases not matched to a gene: 2. This CDR3 spans 15 amino acids. The germline gives CDR1 SGDLS, CDR2 YYNGEE. For the CDR3, the DNA is TGTGCCAGCAGCGTAGCAGACAGGGGTAATTCACCCCTCCACTTT. It encodes CASSVADRGNSPLHF.

This chain uses TRBV5-8 with TRBJ2-2; possibly TRBD1 or TRBD2 for D (5 bases each). Germline V gene sequence: CDR1 SGHTS, CDR2 YDEGEE. V lost 7 bases and J 6 bases, leaving 19 bases between the germline ends. The CDR3 extends over 15 amino acids. CDR3: CASRPPLGEPGELFF. The CDR3 nucleotides read TGTGCCAGCCGTCCCCCCCTGGGGGAACCCGGGGAGCTGTTTTTT.

In this sample, this clonotype turned up a few times. The chain uses TRBV12-3 or TRBV12-4 and TRBJ1-4; 7 bases are a match to TRBD1. The V and J ends lost 5 bases and 4 bases, in that order; junction bases with no gene match: 4. The CDR3 length is 14 residues. DNA for the CDR3: TGTGCCAGCAGTCCAGGACAGGATAATGAAAAACTGTTTTTT. It encodes CASSPGQDNEKLFF.

The sample holds many counts of this clonotype. The V and J genes are TRBV5-1 and TRBJ2-7, with 10 bases aligning to TRBD1. There are 14 residues in the CDR3. After removal of 4 bases from V and 3 bases from J, the junction contained 4 bases not matched to a gene. Germline V gives CDR1 SGHRS, CDR2 YFSETQ. The CDR3 bases are TGCGCCAGCAGCCCTGGGACAGGGGACTACGAGCAGTACTTC. Translation: CASSPGTGDYEQYF.

V usage is TRBV29-1 and J usage is TRBJ2-3; D is undetermined. Trimming cost V 5 bases and J 2 bases, with 14 bases left between them. Per germline, CDR1 SQVTM and CDR2 ANQGSEA. This CDR3 has 14 amino acids. The CDR3 is CSVTTRLNTDTQYF. The CDR3, as DNA: TGCAGCGTTACGACAAGGCTAAACACAGATACGCAGTATTTT.

The chain couples TRBV12-3 or TRBV12-4 to TRBJ2-3; possibly TRBD1 for D (5 bases). The CDR3 runs 14 residues. Trimming cost V 6 bases and J 6 bases, with 16 bases left between them. CDR3 coding DNA: TGTGCCAGCAGCCCGACTGCATCAGGGGATACGCAGTATTTT. Protein sequence: CASSPTASGDTQYF.

The gene calls are TRBV20-1 and TRBJ2-2; 10 positions agree with TRBD2. The CDR3 has 16 residues. V lost 5 bases, J lost 0 bases, and 6 bases stayed unmatched. CDR1 is DFQATT and CDR2 is SNEGSKA in the germline V gene (reference sequence). This CDR3 reads CSAGTAGGSNTGELFF. CDR3 DNA sequence: TGCAGTGCTGGGACAGCGGGGGGGTCGAACACCGGGGAGCTGTTTTTT.

This CDR3 is CASSPLGAGDTGELFF. CDR3 nucleotide sequence: TGTGCCAGCAGCCCCCTGGGAGCGGGGGACACCGGGGAGCTGTTTTTT. This chain uses TRBV7-6 with TRBJ2-2, with 8 nucleotides matching TRBD2. Looked up from germline, CDR1 is SGHVS and CDR2 is FNYEAQ. The CDR3 has 16 residues. The junction had 8 bases not matched to a gene; V was cut back by 5 bases and J by 3 bases.

V is TRBV11-2 and J is TRBJ2-7; TRBD2 matches 7 bases. Germline CDR1 SGHAT, CDR2 FQNNGV. CDR3 length: 14 amino acids. Trimming at V came to 4 bases and at J to 5 bases, leaving 8 bases not matched to a gene. The CDR3 nucleotides are TGTGCCAGCAGCTCTAATACGGGAGGACACGAGCAGTACTTC. Amino acids: CASSSNTGGHEQYF.

The genes are TRBV6-5 and TRBJ2-4; TRBD2 is a possible D gene (6 bases). Germline assignment: CDR1 MNHEY and CDR2 SVGAGI. Trimming cost V 2 bases and J 2 bases, with 13 bases left between them. This CDR3 spans 16 amino acids. The DNA of the CDR3 is TGTGCCAGCAGTTACGCGGGCGGAGGGTCCAAAAACATTCAGTACTTC. Translation: CASSYAGGGSKNIQYF.

Comment on this clonotype: A read error may be the cause here, since a much bigger clone is one base away. The conserved closing phenylalanine or tryptophan is absent in this CDR3, likely reflecting a read error. This chain uses TRBV4-1 with TRBJ2-1, with D possibly TRBD1 on 5 matching bases. Germline loops: CDR1 MGHRA, CDR2 YSYEKL. CDR3 length equals 13 residues. Trimming removed 0 bases at V and 12 bases at J, with 12 bases between. CDR3 region: CASSQEPLQGQFL. The CDR3 DNA reads TGCGCCAGCAGCCAAGAACCCCTTCAGGGGCAGTTCTTA.

This chain uses TRBV19 with TRBJ1-1; D gene unclear. Per the germline V gene, CDR1 is LNHDA and CDR2 is SQIVND (reference sequence). V lost 3 bases and J lost 3, with 5 bases in between. The CDR3 covers 12 residues. CDR3 coding DNA: TGTGCCAGTAGTATGCGGGACACTGAAGCTTTCTTT. It encodes CASSMRDTEAFF.

In this sample, this clonotype turned up a few times. This chain links TRBV6-1 with TRBJ1-2; 7 positions match TRBD1. V gave up 7 bases and J gave up 5 bases; unmatched junction bases: 7. Germline V CDR1 and CDR2: MNHNS, SASEGT. The CDR3 is 13 residues long. This CDR3 is CASKESGGYGYTF. The DNA of the CDR3 is TGTGCCAGCAAAGAGTCAGGGGGGTATGGCTACACCTTC.

The chain carries TRBV2 and TRBJ1-2, with D perhaps TRBD1 (6 bases). The V gene's germline CDR1 is SNHLY and CDR2 FYNNEI. The germline V and J ends were trimmed by 7 bases and 5 bases, with 17 bases remaining between them. This CDR3 spans 14 amino acids. The CDR3 nucleotides read TGTGCCAGCATAAAAAGTGGGACATCGTATGGCTACACCTTC. Amino acids: CASIKSGTSYGYTF.

This clonotype has more than one count but fewer than ten. The rearrangement joins TRBV7-9 to TRBJ2-2; no clear D gene. V lost 1 base to trimming and J lost 3 bases, with 6 bases between them. Germline assignment: CDR1 SEHNR and CDR2 FQNEAQ (reference sequence). CDR3 length: 14 residues. In nucleotides, the CDR3 is TGTGCCAGCAGCTTAGAGCTAGACACCGGGGAGCTGTTTTTT. Translating gives CASSLELDTGELFF.

The V call is TRBV7-2, the J call TRBJ2-3, with D hard to call. The CDR3 length is 15 residues. Germline loops: CDR1 SGHTA, CDR2 FQGNSA. Trimming took off 4 bases at V and 6 bases at J, with 17 bases between the two ends. CDR3 amino acids: CASSSQGRSPDTQYF. The CDR3 nucleotides read TGTGCCAGCAGCTCCCAAGGGCGGTCCCCGGATACGCAGTATTTT.

This clonotype was counted a few times. V and J are TRBV19 and TRBJ2-2; D unresolved. V was shortened by 4 bases and J by 7 bases, with 10 bases between the two germline ends. CDR1 LNHDA and CDR2 SQIVND come from the germline V gene (reference sequence). The CDR3 extends over 13 amino acids. CDR3 in amino acids: CASSNDYNGELFF. In DNA form, the CDR3 reads TGTGCCAGTAGTAATGATTACAACGGGGAGCTGTTTTTT.